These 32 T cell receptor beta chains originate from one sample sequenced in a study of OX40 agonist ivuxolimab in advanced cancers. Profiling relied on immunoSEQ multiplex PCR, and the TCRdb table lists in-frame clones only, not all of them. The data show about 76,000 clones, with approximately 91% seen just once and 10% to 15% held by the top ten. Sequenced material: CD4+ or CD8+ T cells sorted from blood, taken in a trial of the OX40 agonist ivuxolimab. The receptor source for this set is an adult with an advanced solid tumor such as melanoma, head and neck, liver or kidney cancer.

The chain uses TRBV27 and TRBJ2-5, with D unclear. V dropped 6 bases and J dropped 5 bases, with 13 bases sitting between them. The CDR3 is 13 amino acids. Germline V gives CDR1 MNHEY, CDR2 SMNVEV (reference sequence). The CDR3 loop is CASSIKPLETQYF. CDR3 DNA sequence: TGTGCCAGCAGCATCAAGCCTCTGGAGACCCAGTACTTC.

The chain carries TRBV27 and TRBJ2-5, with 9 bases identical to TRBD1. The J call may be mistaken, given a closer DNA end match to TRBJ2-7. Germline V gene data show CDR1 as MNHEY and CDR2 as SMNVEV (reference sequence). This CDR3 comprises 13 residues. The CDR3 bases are TGTGCCAGCCAAGGACAGGGGAGCTACGAGCAGTACTTC. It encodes CASQGQGSYEQYF.

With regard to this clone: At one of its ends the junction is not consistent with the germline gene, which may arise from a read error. The CDR3 sequence is CASGLEGLAGRTDTQYF. CDR3 coding DNA: TGTGCCAGCGGCTTAGAGGGACTAGCGGGACGCACAGATACGCAGTATTTT. The chain recombines TRBV13 with TRBJ2-3; 13 nucleotides match TRBD2. This CDR3 has 17 amino acids. The V gene's germline CDR1 is PRHDT and CDR2 FYEKMQ (reference sequence).

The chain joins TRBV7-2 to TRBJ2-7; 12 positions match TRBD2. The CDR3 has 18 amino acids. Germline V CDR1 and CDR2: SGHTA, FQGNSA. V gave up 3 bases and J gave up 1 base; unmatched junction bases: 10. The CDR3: CASSFPRTGTSGSYEQYF. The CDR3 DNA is TGTGCCAGCAGCTTCCCTCGAACCGGGACTAGCGGGTCCTACGAGCAGTACTTC.

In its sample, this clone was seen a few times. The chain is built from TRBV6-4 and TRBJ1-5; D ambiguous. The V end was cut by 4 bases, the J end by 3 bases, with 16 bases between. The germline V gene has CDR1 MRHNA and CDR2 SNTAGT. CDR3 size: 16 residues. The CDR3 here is CASSGMRKLYNQPQHF. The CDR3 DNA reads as TGTGCCAGCAGTGGTATGCGGAAGCTATACAATCAGCCCCAGCATTTT.

The CDR3 nucleotides are TGTGCCAGCAGCTGGGCCCTAGCGGGCGGGGAGCTGTTTTTT. Encoded protein: CASSWALAGGELFF. J is TRBJ2-2 and V is TRBV5-5; 8 bases fit TRBD2. V shed 3 bases and J 7 bases; nucleotides not matched to a gene: 5. Germline V gene lookup returns CDR1 SGHKS and CDR2 YYEKEE (reference sequence). The CDR3 is 14 amino acids.

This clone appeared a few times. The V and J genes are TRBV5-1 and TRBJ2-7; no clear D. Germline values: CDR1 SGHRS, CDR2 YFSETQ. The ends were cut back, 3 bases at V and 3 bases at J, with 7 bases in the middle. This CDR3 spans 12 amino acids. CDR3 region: CASSSNGYEQYF. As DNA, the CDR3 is TGCGCCAGCAGCTCCAACGGCTACGAGCAGTACTTC. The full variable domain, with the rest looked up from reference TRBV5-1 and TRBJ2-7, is KAGVTQTPRYLIKTRGQQVTLSCSPISGHRSVSWYQQTPGQGLQFLFEYFSETQRNKGNFPGRFSGRQFSNSRSEMNVSTLELGDSALYLCASSSNGYEQYFGPGTRLTVT.

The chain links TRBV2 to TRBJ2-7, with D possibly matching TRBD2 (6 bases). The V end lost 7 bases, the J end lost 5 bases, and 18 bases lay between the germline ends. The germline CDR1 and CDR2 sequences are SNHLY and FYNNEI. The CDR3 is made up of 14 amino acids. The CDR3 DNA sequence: TGTGCCAGCATTACGGGACTCCCGGCGAACGAGCAGTACTTC. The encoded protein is CASITGLPANEQYF.

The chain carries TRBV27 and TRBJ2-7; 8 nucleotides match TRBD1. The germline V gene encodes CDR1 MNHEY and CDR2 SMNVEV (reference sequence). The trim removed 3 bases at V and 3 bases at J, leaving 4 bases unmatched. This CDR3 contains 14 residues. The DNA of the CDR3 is TGTGCCAGCAGTTTCAGGGGGCACAACTACGAGCAGTACTTC. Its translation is CASSFRGHNYEQYF.

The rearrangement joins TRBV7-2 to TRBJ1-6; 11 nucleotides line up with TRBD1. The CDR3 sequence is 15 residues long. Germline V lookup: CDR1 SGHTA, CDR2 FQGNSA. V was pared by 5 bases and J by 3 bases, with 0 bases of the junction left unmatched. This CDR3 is CASSGTGGYNSPLHF. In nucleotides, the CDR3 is TGTGCCAGCAGCGGGACAGGGGGCTATAATTCACCCCTCCACTTT. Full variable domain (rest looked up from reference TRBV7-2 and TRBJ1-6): GAGVSQSPSNKVTEKGKDVELRCDPISGHTALYWYRQSLGQGLEFLIYFQGNSAPDKSGLPSDRFSAERTGGSVSTLTIQRTQQEDSAVYLCASSGTGGYNSPLHFGNGTRLTVT.

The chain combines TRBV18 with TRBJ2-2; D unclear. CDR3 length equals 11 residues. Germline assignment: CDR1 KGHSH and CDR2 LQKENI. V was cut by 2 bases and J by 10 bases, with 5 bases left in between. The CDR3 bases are TGTGCCAGCTCACCAACAGAGGAGCTGTTTTTT. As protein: CASSPTEELFF.

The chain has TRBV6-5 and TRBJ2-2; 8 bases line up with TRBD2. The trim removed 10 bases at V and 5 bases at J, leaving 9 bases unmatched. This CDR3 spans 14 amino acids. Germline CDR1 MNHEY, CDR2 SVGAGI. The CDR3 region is CATERASGTGELFF. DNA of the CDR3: TGTGCCACCGAACGGGCTAGCGGGACCGGGGAGCTGTTTTTT.

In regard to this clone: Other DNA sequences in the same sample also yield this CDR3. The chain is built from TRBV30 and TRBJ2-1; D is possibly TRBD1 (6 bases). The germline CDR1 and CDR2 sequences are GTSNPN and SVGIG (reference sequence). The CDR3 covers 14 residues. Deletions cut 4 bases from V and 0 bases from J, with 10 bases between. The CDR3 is CAWNRGSSYNEQFF. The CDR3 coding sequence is TGTGCCTGGAATAGGGGGAGCTCCTACAATGAGCAGTTCTTC.

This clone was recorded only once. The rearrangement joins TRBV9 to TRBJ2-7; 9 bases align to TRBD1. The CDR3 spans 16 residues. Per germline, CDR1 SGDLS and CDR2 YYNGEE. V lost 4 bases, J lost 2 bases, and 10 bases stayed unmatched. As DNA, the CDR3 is TGTGCCAGCAGCTATGGGACAGGGAGGGAAACCTACGAGCAGTACTTC. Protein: CASSYGTGRETYEQYF.

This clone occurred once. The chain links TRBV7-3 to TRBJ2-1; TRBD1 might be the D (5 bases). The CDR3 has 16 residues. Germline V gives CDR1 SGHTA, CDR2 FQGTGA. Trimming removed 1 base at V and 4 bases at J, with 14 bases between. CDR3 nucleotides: TGTGCCAGCAGCTTAAATATAGGGGAACCTTACAATGAGCAGTTCTTC. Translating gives CASSLNIGEPYNEQFF.

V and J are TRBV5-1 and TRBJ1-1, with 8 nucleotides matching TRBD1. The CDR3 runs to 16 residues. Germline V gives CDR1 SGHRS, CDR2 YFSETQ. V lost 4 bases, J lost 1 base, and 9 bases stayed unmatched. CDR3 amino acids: CASSLEGDRGNTEAFF. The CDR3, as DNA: TGCGCCAGCAGCCTGGAGGGAGACAGGGGGAACACTGAAGCTTTCTTT.

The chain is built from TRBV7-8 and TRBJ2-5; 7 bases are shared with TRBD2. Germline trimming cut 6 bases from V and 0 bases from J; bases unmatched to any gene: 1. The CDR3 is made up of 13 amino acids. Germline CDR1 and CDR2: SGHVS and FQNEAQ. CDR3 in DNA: TGTGCCAGCAGTGGGACTAACCAAGAGACCCAGTACTTC. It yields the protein CASSGTNQETQYF.

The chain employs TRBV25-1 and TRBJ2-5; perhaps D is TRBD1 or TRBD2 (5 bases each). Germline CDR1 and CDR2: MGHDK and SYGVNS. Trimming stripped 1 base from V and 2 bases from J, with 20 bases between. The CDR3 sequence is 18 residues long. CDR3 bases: TGTGCCAGCAGTGAATTTTTTTGGGACCTTACGGGGCAAGAGACCCAGTACTTC. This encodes CASSEFFWDLTGQETQYF.

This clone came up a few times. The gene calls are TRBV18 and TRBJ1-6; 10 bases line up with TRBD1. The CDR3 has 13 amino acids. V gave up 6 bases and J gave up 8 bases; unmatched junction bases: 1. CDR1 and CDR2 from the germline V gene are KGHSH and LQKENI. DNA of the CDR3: TGTGCCAGCTCCGGGACAGGGGATTCACCCCTCCACTTT. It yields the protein CASSGTGDSPLHF.

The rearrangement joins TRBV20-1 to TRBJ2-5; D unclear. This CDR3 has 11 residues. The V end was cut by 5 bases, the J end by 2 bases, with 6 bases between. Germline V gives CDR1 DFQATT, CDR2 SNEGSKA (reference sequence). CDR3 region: CSAQAQETQYF. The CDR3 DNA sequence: TGCAGTGCTCAAGCACAAGAGACCCAGTACTTC.

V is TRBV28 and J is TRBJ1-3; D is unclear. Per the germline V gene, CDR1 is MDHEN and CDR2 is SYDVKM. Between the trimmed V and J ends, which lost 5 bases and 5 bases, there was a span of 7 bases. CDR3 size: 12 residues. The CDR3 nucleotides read TGTGCCAGCAGTATAAGCAGAAACACCATATATTTT. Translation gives CASSISRNTIYF.

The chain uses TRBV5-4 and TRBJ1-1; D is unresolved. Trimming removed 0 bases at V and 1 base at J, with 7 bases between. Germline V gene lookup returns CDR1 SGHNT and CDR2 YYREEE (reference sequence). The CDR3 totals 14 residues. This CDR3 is CASSLGQANTEAFF. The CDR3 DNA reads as TGTGCCAGCAGCTTGGGGCAGGCGAACACTGAAGCTTTCTTT.

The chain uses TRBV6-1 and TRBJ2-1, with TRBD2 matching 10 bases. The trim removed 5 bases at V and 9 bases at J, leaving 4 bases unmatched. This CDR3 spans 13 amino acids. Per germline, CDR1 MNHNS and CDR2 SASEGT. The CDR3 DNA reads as TGTGCCAGCAGTACAATAGCGGGAGGTGAGCAGTTCTTC. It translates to CASSTIAGGEQFF.

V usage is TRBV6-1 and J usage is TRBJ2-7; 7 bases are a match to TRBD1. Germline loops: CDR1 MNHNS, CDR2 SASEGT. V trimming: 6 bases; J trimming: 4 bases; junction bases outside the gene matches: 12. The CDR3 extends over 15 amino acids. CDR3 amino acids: CASRQRRQGSYEQYF. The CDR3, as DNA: TGTGCCAGCAGGCAGAGGCGACAGGGAAGTTACGAGCAGTACTTC.

DNA for the CDR3: TGTGCCACAGGGACAGGGGGCGAGGGAAACACCATATATTTT. Amino acids: CATGTGGEGNTIYF. This sequence joins TRBV5-5 and TRBJ1-3, with 12 bases that match TRBD1. Germline V gene data show CDR1 as SGHKS and CDR2 as YYEKEE (reference sequence). The CDR3 consists of 14 residues. V was clipped by 9 bases and J by 4 bases; unmatched bases: 5.

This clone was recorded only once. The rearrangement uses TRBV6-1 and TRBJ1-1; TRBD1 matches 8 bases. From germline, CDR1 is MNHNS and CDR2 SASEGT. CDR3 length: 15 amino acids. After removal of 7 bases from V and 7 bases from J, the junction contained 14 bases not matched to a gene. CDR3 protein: CASNEGQGGPHEAFF. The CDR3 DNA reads TGTGCCAGCAACGAAGGACAGGGAGGGCCTCATGAAGCTTTCTTT.

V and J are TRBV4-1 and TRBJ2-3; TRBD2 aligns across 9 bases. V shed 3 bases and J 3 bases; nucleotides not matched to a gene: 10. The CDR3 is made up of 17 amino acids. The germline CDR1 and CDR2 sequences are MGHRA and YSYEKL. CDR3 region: CASSHRPGLAGTDTQYF. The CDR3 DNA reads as TGCGCCAGCAGCCACCGGCCGGGACTAGCCGGGACAGATACGCAGTATTTT.

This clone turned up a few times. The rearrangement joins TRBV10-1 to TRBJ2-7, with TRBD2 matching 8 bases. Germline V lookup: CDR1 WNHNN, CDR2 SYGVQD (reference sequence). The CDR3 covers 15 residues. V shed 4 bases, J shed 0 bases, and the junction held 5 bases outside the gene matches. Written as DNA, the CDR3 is TGCGCCAGCAGTGCAATCAGCGGGAGCTCCTACGAGCAGTACTTC. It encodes CASSAISGSSYEQYF.

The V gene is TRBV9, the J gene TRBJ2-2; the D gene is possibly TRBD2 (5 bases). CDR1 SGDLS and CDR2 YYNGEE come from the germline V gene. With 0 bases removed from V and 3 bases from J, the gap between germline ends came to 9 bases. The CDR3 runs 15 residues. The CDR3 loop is CASSVARGYTGELFF. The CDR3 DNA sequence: TGTGCCAGCAGCGTAGCTCGGGGATACACCGGGGAGCTGTTTTTT.

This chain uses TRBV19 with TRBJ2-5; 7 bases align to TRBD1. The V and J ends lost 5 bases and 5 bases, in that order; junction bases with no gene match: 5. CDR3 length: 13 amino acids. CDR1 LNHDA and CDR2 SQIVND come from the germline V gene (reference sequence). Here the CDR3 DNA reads TGTGCCAGTAGTCAGGGGGAATCGGAGACCCAGTACTTC. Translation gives CASSQGESETQYF.

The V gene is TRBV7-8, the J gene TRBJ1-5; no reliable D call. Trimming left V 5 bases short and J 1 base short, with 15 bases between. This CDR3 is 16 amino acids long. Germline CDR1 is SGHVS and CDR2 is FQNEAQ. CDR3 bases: TGTGCCAGCAGCCCGAGGTGGCAGCCAAGCAATCAGCCCCAGCATTTT. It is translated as CASSPRWQPSNQPQHF.

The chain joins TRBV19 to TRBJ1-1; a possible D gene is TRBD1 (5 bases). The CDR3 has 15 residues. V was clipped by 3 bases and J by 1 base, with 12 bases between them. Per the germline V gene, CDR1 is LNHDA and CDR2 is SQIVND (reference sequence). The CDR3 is CASSIRAPGNTEAFF. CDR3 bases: TGTGCCAGTAGTATCAGGGCACCCGGGAACACTGAAGCTTTCTTT.